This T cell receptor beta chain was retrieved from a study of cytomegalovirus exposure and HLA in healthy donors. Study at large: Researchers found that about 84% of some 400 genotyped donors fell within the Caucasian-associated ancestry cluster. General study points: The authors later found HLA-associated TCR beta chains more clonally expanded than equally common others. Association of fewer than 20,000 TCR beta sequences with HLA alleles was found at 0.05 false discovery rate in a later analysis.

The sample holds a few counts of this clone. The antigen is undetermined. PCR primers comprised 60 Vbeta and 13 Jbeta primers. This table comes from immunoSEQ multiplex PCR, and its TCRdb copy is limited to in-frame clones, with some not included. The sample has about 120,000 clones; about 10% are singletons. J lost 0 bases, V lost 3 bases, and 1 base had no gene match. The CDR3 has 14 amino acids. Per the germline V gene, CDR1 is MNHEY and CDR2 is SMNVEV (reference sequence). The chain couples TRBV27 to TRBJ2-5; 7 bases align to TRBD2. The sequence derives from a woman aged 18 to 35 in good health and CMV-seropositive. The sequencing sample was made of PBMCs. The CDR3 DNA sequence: TGTGCCAGCAGTTTCCTAGCGGACCAAGAGACCCAGTACTTC. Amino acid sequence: CASSFLADQETQYF.